Presented here are 15 T cell receptor beta chains from one specimen sequenced in a study of EBV T-cell therapy then PD-1 blockade in nasopharyngeal carcinoma. Their target antigens are unknown. Clones were sequenced by immunoSEQ multiplex PCR, and TCRdb holds only the in-frame ones, with some missing. Among under 20,000 clones listed, more than 70% were seen once. Indicated treatment: AdE1-LMPpoly-expanded autologous EBV-specific T-cell therapy followed by anti-PD-1 nivolumab. The material sequenced was CD8+ T cells from blood, taken around day 34 from a patient whose treatment included autologous EBV-specific T cells and nivolumab. These receptors originate from a man aged 35 to 55 with nasopharyngeal carcinoma.

The genes are TRBV7-3 and TRBJ1-2, with TRBD1 as a possible D gene (5 bases). V was clipped by 4 bases and J by 0 bases, with 9 bases between them. The CDR3 length is 14 residues. Germline V gene data show CDR1 as SGHTA and CDR2 as FQGTGA. As DNA, the CDR3 is TGTGCCAGCAGCTCCCCGGGGGCTAACTATGGCTACACCTTC. Encoded protein: CASSSPGANYGYTF.

This clone was recorded once. The CDR3: CATSRETDPYNEQFF. In nucleotides, the CDR3 is TGTGCCACCAGCAGAGAGACAGACCCCTACAATGAGCAGTTCTTC. This sequence joins TRBV15 and TRBJ2-1, with a possible D match to TRBD1 (5 bases). Germline CDR1 and CDR2: LNHNV and YYDKDF (reference sequence). The CDR3 runs to 15 residues. Trimming shortened V by 0 bases and J by 2 bases, and 8 bases separated the two germline ends.

The V gene is TRBV13, the J gene TRBJ2-1, with D perhaps TRBD2 (6 bases). The CDR3 length is 16 residues. V lost 0 bases, J lost 5 bases, and 14 bases lay in between. The germline CDR1 and CDR2 sequences are PRHDT and FYEKMQ (reference sequence). The CDR3 reads CASSLGTLAFNNEQFF. For the CDR3, the DNA is TGTGCCAGCAGCTTAGGGACACTAGCCTTTAACAATGAGCAGTTCTTC.

As regards this clone: Compared with germline, one end of the junction differs, possibly owing to a read error. This chain links TRBV6-2 or TRBV6-3 with TRBJ2-1; a weak D match, TRBD2 (5 bases). From germline, CDR1 is MNHEY and CDR2 SVGEGT. The CDR3 loop spans 14 amino acids. This chain's CDR3 is CASCYGDSYNEQFF. The CDR3, as DNA: TGTGCCAGCTGTTACGGGGACTCCTACAATGAGCAGTTCTTC.

J is TRBJ1-6 and V is TRBV6-6, with TRBD1 matching 9 bases. J gave up 0 bases and V 6 bases, and 15 bases lay outside the gene matches. This CDR3 is 20 amino acids long. Germline V gene data show CDR1 as MNHNY and CDR2 as SVGAGI (reference sequence). The CDR3 coding sequence is TGTGCCAGCAGACGAGACAGGGGGTTTTCCAGAAGCTCCTATAATTCACCCCTCCACTTT. Translation: CASRRDRGFSRSSYNSPLHF.

The chain links TRBV11-3 to TRBJ2-2, with D possibly matching TRBD1 (5 bases). V lost 5 bases to trimming and J lost 0 bases, with 16 bases between them. Germline-derived CDR1 and CDR2 are SGHNT and YENEEA. The CDR3 runs 17 residues. The CDR3 loop is CASSPRRGYANTGELFF. Written as DNA, the CDR3 is TGTGCCAGCAGCCCTAGAAGGGGATACGCGAACACCGGGGAGCTGTTTTTT.

The rearrangement uses TRBV5-6 and TRBJ1-5; D call uncertain. The CDR3 is 14 residues long. The V end lost 4 bases, the J end lost 4 bases, and 12 bases lay between the germline ends. Per the germline V gene, CDR1 is SGHDT and CDR2 is YYEEEE. CDR3 loop: CASSLWTYNQPQHF. The CDR3 DNA sequence: TGTGCCAGCAGCCTCTGGACCTATAATCAGCCCCAGCATTTT.

V gene TRBV7-9 combines with J gene TRBJ1-2; D unclear. CDR3 length: 15 residues. V lost 5 bases, J lost 4 bases, and 17 bases lay in between. Germline V gene data show CDR1 as SEHNR and CDR2 as FQNEAQ (reference sequence). The CDR3 here is CASSRILGPFYGYTF. CDR3 DNA sequence: TGTGCCAGCAGCCGAATACTTGGACCGTTCTATGGCTACACCTTC.

This chain links TRBV6-2 or TRBV6-3 with TRBJ2-7, with 7 positions matching TRBD2. V dropped 6 bases and J dropped 0; count of bases not matched to a gene: 8. CDR1 is MNHEY and CDR2 is SVGEGT in the germline V gene. CDR3 length: 15 residues. Written as DNA, the CDR3 is TGTGCCAGCAGCCGAAGCGGGGTCTACTCCTACGAGCAGTACTTC. Translating it yields CASSRSGVYSYEQYF.

The CDR3 spells CASSFQKTGREFSQHF. CDR3 sequence (DNA): TGTGCCAGCAGCTTCCAAAAAACAGGGCGAGAGTTTTCCCAGCATTTT. This chain joins TRBV12-1 and TRBJ1-5; no DNA check was done on the table's D call, TRBD1. TRBV12-1 is shown as a pseudogene. This CDR3 has 16 residues.

As DNA, the CDR3 is TGTGCCAGCAGCCTACTCCCGGGAGGATTCGAGCAGTACTTC. This gives the protein CASSLLPGGFEQYF. V is TRBV7-6 and J is TRBJ2-7; TRBD2 matches 7 bases. The germline V gene encodes CDR1 SGHVS and CDR2 FNYEAQ. Unmatched junction bases numbered 10, after V lost 5 bases and J lost 6 bases. The CDR3 consists of 14 residues.

This chain uses TRBV5-1 with TRBJ2-7; D is perhaps TRBD1 (6 bases). The CDR3 consists of 14 residues. Germline V CDR1 and CDR2: SGHRS, YFSETQ. Trimming stripped 0 bases from V and 1 base from J, with 8 bases between. The CDR3 DNA sequence: TGCGCCAGCAGCTTGGGGCAGGGGTCCTACGAGCAGTACTTC. Its translation: CASSLGQGSYEQYF.

The chain recombines TRBV7-9 with TRBJ2-5; TRBD1 matches at 9 bases. The CDR3 length is 16 residues. Trimming took 5 bases from V and 2 from J; bases not matched to a gene: 9. Germline CDR1 SEHNR, CDR2 FQNEAQ (reference sequence). The CDR3 coding sequence is TGTGCCAGCAGCACCCGACAGGGGGTGCCTCAAGAGACCCAGTACTTC. It is translated as CASSTRQGVPQETQYF.

This clone was counted between two and nine times. The chain has TRBV7-9 and TRBJ1-6; 10 nucleotides agree with TRBD1. The V gene end was trimmed by 1 base and the J gene end by 9 bases; junction bases not matched to a gene: 0. The CDR3 loop spans 14 amino acids. Per the germline V gene, CDR1 is SEHNR and CDR2 is FQNEAQ (reference sequence). CDR3 bases: TGTGCCAGCAGCTTAGGGACAGGGGGTTCACCCCTCCACTTT. It translates to CASSLGTGGSPLHF.

This chain connects TRBV27 to TRBJ2-1; TRBD1 matches at 7 bases. Germline V gene lookup returns CDR1 MNHEY and CDR2 SMNVEV (reference sequence). V was pared by 4 bases and J by 8 bases, with 11 bases of the junction left unmatched. The CDR3 is made up of 15 amino acids. The CDR3 DNA is TGTGCCAGCAGTTCCCCGACAGGGCTGGGGCATGAGCAGTTCTTC. Translation: CASSSPTGLGHEQFF.